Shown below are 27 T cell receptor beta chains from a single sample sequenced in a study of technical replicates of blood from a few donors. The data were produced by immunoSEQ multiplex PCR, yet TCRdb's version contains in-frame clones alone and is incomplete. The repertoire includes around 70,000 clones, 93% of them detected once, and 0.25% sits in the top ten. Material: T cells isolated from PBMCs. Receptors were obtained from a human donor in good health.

The CDR3 here is CAWSVQGAEAFF. Here the CDR3 DNA reads TGTGCCTGGAGTGTACAAGGGGCTGAAGCTTTCTTT. The rearrangement links TRBV30 to TRBJ1-1, with D perhaps TRBD1 (5 bases). Germline CDR1 and CDR2: GTSNPN and SVGIG (reference sequence). Deletions cut 0 bases from V and 6 bases from J, with 8 bases between. The CDR3 length is 12 residues.

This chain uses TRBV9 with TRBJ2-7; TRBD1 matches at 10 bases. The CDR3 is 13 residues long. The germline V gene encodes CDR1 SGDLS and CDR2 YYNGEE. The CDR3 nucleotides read TGTGCTACCCCGGGACAGGGGCCCTACGAGCAGTACTTC. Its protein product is CATPGQGPYEQYF. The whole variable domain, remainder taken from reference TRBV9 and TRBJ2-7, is DSGVTQTPKHLITATGQRVTLRCSPRSGDLSVYWYQQSLDQGLQFLIQYYNGEERAKGNILERFSAQQFPDLHSELNLSSLELGDSALYFCATPGQGPYEQYFGPGTRLTVT.

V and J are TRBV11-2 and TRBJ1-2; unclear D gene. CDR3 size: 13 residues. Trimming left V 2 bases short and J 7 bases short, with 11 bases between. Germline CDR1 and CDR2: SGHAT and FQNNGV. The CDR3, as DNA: TGTGCCAGCAGCTTACAGCCGGGTGGTGGCTACACCTTC. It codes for CASSLQPGGGYTF.

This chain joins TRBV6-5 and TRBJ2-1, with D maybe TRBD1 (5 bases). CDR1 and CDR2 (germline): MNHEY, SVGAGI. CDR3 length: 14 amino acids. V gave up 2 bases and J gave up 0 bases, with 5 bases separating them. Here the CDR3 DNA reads TGTGCCAGCAGTTACAGGGGCTCCTACAATGAGCAGTTCTTC. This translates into CASSYRGSYNEQFF.

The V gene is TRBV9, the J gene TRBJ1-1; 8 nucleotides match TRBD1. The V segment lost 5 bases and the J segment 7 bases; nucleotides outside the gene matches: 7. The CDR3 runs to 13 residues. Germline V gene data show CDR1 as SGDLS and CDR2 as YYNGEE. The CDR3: CASSRQGRDEAFF. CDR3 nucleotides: TGTGCCAGCAGTCGACAGGGGCGTGATGAAGCTTTCTTT.

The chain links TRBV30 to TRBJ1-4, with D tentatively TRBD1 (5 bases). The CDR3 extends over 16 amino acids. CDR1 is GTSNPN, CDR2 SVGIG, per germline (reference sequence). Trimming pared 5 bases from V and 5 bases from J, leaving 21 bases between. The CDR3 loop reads CAWGSGPSPQNEKLFF. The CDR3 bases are TGTGCCTGGGGCTCAGGGCCCAGCCCCCAGAATGAAAAACTGTTTTTT.

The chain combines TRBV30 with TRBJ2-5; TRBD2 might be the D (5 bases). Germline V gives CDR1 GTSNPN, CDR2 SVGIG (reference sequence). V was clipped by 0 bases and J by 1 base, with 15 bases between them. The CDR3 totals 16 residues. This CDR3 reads CAWSVKGGLAQETQYF. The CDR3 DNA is TGTGCCTGGAGTGTCAAGGGTGGACTGGCCCAAGAGACCCAGTACTTC.

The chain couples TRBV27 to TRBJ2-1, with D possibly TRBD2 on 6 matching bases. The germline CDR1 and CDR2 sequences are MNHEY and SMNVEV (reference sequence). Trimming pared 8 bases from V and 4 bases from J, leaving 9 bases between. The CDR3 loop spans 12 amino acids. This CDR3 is CASLGRYNEQFF. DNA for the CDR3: TGTGCCAGCCTCGGGAGATACAATGAGCAGTTCTTC.

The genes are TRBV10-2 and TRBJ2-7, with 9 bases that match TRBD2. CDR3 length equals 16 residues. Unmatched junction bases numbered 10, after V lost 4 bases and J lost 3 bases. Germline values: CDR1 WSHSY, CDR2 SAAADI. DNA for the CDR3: TGCGCCAGCAGTGGATTGGTAGCGGGAGATCTCTACGAGCAGTACTTC. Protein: CASSGLVAGDLYEQYF.

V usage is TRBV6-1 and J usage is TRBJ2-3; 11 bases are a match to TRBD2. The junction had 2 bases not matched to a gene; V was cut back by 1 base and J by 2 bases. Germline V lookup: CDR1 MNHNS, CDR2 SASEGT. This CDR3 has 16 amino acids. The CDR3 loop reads CASSEVAGGYTDTQYF. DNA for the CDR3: TGTGCCAGCAGTGAAGTAGCGGGGGGGTACACAGATACGCAGTATTTT.

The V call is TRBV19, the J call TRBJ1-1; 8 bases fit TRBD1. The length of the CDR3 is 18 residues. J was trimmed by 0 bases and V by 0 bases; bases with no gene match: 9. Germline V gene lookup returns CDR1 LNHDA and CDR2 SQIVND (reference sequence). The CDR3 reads CASSIETYWTGMNTEAFF. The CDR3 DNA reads TGTGCCAGTAGTATAGAGACATATTGGACAGGGATGAACACTGAAGCTTTCTTT.

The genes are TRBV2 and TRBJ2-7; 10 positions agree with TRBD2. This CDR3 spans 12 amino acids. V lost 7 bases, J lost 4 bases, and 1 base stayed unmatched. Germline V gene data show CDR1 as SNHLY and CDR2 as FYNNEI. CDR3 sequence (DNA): TGTGCCAGCACTAGCGGGAGTTACGAGCAGTACTTC. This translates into CASTSGSYEQYF.

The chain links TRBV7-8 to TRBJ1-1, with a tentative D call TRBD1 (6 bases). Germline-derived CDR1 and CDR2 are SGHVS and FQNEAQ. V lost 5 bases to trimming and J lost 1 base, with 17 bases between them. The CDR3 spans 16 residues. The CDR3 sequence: CASSVAAGAWNTEAFF. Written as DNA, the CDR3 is TGTGCCAGCAGCGTCGCCGCAGGGGCCTGGAACACTGAAGCTTTCTTT.

The CDR3 DNA sequence: TGTGCCAGCAGCCCCAGGGGTAATATTCCGGAGGGGGGTTCAGGCCAGGACAGGGTTACTGTC. Protein sequence: CASSPRGNIPEGGSGQDRVTV. The chain carries TRBV4-2 and TRBJ2-7; 8 bases are shared with TRBD1. The CDR3 loop spans 21 amino acids. Germline values: CDR1 LGHNA, CDR2 YNFKEQ.

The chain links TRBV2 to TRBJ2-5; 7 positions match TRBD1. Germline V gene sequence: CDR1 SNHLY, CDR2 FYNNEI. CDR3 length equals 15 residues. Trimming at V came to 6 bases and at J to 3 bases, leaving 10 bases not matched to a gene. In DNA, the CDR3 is TGTGCCAGCAGCAGACAGGGAATGAGGGAAGAGACCCAGTACTTC. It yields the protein CASSRQGMREETQYF. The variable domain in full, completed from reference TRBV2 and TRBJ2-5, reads EPEVTQTPSHQVTQMGQEVILRCVPISNHLYFYWYRQILGQKVEFLVSFYNNEISEKSEIFDDQFSVERPDGSNFTLKIRSTKLEDSAMYFCASSRQGMREETQYFGPGTRLLVL.

CDR3 sequence reads: CASSPAQGYEQYF. The CDR3 DNA reads as TGTGCCAGCTCACCAGCTCAGGGTTACGAGCAGTACTTC. The rearrangement links TRBV18 to TRBJ2-7; D is possibly TRBD1 (5 bases). The CDR3 extends over 13 amino acids. The germline gives CDR1 KGHSH, CDR2 LQKENI. V lost 2 bases and J lost 4, with 9 bases in between.

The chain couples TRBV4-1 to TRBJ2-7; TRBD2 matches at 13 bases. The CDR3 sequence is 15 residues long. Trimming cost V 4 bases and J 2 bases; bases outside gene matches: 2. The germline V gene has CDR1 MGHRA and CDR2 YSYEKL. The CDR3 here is CASSRGTSGTYEQYF. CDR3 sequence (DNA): TGCGCCAGCAGCCGCGGGACTAGCGGGACCTACGAGCAGTACTTC.

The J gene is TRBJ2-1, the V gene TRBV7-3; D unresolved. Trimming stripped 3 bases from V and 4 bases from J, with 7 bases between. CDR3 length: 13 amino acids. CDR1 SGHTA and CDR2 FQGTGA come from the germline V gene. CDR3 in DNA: TGTGCCAGCAGCTTTGAGCCTTACAATGAGCAGTTCTTC. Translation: CASSFEPYNEQFF.

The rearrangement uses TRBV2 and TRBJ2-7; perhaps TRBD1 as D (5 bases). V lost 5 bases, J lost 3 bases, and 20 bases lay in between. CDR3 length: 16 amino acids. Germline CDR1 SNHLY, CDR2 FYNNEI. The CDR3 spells CASSPGLGAINYEQYF. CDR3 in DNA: TGTGCCAGCAGTCCTGGGTTAGGGGCCATAAACTACGAGCAGTACTTC.

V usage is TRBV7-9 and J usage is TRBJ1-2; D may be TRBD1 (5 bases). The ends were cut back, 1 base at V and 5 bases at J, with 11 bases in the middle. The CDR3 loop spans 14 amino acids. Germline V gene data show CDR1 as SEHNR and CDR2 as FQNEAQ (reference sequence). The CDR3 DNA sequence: TGTGCCAGCAGCTTAGTAGGGGAGGGGTATGGCTACACCTTC. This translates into CASSLVGEGYGYTF.

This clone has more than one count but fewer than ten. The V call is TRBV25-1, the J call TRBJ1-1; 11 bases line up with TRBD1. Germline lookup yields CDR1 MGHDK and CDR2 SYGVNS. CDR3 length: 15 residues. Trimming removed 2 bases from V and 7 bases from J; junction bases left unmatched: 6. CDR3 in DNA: TGTGCCAGCAGTGAACCGGGACAGGGGGGCCTTGAAGCTTTCTTT. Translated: CASSEPGQGGLEAFF.

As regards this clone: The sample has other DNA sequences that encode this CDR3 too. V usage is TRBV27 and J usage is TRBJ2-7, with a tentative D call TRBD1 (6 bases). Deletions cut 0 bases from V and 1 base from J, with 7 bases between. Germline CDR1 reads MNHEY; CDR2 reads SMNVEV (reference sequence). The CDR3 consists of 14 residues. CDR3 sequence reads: CASSLSQGSYEQYF. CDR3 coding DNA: TGTGCCAGCAGTTTATCCCAGGGGTCCTACGAGCAGTACTTC.

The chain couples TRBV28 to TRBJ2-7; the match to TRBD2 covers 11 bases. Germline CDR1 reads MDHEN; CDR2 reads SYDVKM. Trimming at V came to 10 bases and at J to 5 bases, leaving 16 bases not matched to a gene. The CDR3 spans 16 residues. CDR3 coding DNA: TGTGCCATCGAACCGGGACAGCTAGCGGGAGGCGACGAGCAGTACTTC. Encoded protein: CAIEPGQLAGGDEQYF.

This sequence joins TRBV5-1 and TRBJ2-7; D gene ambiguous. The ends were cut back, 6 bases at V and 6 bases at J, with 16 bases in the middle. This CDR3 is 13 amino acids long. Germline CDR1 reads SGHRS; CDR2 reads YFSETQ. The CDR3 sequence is CASTTADLREQYF. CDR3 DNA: TGCGCCAGCACTACTGCTGATCTTCGCGAGCAGTACTTC.

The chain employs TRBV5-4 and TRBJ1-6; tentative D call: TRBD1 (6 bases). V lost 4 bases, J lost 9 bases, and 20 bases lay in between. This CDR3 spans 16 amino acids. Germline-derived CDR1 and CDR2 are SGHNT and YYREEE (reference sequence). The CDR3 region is CASSLPPGTPSSPLHF. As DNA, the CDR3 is TGTGCCAGCAGCCTACCCCCCGGGACACCGAGTTCACCCCTCCACTTT.

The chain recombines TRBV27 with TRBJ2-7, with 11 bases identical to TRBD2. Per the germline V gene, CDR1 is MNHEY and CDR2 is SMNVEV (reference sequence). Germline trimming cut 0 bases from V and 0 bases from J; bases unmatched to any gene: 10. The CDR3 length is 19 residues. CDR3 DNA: TGTGCCAGCAGTTTATCTATGGGACTAGCGGCCCCACTCTCCTACGAGCAGTACTTC. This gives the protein CASSLSMGLAAPLSYEQYF.

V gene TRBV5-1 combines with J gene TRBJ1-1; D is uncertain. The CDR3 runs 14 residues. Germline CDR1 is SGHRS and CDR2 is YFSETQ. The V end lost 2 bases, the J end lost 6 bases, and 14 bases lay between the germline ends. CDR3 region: CASSFAGLIAEAFF. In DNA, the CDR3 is TGCGCCAGCAGCTTTGCGGGTCTAATTGCTGAAGCTTTCTTT.